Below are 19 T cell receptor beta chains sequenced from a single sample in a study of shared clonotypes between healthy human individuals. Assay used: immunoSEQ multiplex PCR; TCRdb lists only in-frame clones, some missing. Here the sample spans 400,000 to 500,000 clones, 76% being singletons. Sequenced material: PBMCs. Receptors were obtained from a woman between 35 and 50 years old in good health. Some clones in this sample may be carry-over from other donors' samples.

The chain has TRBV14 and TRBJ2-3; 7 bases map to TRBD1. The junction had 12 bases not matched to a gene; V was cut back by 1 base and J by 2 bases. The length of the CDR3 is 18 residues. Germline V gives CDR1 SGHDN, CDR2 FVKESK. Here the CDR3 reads CASSQGGGLFAFTDTQYF. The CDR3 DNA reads TGTGCCAGCAGCCAAGGAGGGGGCCTTTTCGCGTTCACAGATACGCAGTATTTT. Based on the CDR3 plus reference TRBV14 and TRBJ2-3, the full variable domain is EAGVTQFPSHSVIEKGQTVTLRCDPISGHDNLYWYRRVMGKEIKFLLHFVKESKQDESGMPNNRFLAERTGGTYSTLKVQPAELEDSGVYFCASSQGGGLFAFTDTQYFGPGTRLTVL.

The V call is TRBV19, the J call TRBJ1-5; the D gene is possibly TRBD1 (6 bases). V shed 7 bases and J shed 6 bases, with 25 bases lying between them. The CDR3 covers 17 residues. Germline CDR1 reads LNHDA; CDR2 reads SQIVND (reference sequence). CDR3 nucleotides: TGTGCCAGTACCGAGGGGGGCCACAGGTTATCCACTCAGCCCCAGCATTTT. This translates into CASTEGGHRLSTQPQHF.

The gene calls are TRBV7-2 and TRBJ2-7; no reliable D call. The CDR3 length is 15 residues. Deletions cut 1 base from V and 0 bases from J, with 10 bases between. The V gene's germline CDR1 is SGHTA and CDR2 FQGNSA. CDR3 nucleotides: TGTGCCAGCAGCTTAGAATCTCGCGGCTCCTACGAGCAGTACTTC. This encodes CASSLESRGSYEQYF. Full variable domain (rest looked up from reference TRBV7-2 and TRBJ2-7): GAGVSQSPSNKVTEKGKDVELRCDPISGHTALYWYRQSLGQGLEFLIYFQGNSAPDKSGLPSDRFSAERTGGSVSTLTIQRTQQEDSAVYLCASSLESRGSYEQYFGPGTRLTVT.

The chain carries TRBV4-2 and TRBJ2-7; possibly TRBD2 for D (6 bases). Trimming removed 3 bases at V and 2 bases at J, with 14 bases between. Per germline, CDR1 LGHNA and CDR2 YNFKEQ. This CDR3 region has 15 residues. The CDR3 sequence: CASSQNLAIPYEQYF. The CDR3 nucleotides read TGTGCCAGCAGCCAGAACCTAGCGATACCCTACGAGCAGTACTTC.

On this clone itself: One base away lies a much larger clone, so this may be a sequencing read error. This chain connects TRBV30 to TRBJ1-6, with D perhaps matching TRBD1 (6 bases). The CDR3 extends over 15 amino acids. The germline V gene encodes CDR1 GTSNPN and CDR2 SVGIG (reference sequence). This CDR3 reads CAWSGRTAYSSPLHF. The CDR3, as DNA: TGTGCCTGGAGTGGTCGGACAGCTTATAGTTCACCCCTCCACTTT.

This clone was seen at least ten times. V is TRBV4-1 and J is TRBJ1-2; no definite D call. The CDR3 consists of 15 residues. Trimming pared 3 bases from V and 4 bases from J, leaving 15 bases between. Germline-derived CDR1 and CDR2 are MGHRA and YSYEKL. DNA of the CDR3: TGCGCCAGCAGCCACCCGGATAGGGAACTCTATGGCTACACCTTC. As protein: CASSHPDRELYGYTF.

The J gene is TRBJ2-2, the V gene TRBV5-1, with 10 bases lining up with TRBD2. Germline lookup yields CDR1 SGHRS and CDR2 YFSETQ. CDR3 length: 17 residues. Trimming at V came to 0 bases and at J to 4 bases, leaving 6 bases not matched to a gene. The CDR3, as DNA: TGCGCCAGCAGCTTGGCCGTACTAGCGGGAACCACCGGGGAGCTGTTTTTT. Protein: CASSLAVLAGTTGELFF.

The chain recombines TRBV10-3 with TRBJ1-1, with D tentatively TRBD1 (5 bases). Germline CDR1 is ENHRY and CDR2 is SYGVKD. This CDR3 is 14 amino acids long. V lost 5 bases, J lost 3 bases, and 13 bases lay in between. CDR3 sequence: CAISTFGDYTEAFF. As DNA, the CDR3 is TGTGCCATCAGTACCTTTGGGGACTACACTGAAGCTTTCTTT.

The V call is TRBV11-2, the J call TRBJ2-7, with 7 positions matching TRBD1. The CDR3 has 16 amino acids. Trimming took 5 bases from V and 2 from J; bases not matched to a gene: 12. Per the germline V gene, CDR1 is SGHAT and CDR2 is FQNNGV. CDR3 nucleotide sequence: TGTGCCAGCAGCCCAGCGCAGGGGGTTCGCACCTACGAGCAGTACTTC. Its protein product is CASSPAQGVRTYEQYF.

DNA for the CDR3: TGTGCCAGCAGCTTAGGGCTAGCGGGGTCTCCGTACTTC. This encodes CASSLGLAGSPYF. The V call is TRBV7-2, the J call TRBJ2-7, with 9 positions matching TRBD2. The CDR3 sequence is 13 residues long. Germline assignment: CDR1 SGHTA and CDR2 FQGNSA. V lost 1 base, J lost 12 bases, and 7 bases stayed unmatched. The complete variable domain, with remaining parts taken from reference TRBV7-2 and TRBJ2-7, reads GAGVSQSPSNKVTEKGKDVELRCDPISGHTALYWYRQSLGQGLEFLIYFQGNSAPDKSGLPSDRFSAERTGGSVSTLTIQRTQQEDSAVYLCASSLGLAGSPYFGPGTRLTVT.

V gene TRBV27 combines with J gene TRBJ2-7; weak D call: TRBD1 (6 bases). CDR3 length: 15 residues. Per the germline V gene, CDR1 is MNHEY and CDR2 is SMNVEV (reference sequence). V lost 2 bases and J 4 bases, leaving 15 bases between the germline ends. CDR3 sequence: CASSLKSDRKYEQYF. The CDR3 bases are TGTGCCAGCAGTTTAAAGAGCGACAGGAAATACGAGCAGTACTTC.

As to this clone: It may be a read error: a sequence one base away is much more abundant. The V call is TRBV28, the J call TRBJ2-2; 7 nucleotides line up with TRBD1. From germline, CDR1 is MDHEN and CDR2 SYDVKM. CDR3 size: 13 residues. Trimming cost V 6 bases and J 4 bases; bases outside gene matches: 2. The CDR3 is CASRTGSTGELFF. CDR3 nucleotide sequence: TGTGCCAGCAGGACAGGGAGCACCGGGGAGCTGTTTTTT.

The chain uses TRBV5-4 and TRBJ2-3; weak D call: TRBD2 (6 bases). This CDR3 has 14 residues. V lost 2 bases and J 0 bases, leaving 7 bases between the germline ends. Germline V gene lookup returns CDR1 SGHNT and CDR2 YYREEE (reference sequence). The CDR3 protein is CASSFAGSTDTQYF. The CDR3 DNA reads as TGTGCCAGCAGCTTTGCGGGAAGCACAGATACGCAGTATTTT.

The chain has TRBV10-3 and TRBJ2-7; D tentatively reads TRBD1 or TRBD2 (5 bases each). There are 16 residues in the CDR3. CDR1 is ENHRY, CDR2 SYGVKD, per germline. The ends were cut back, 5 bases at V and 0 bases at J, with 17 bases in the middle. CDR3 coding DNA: TGTGCCATCAGTCAACGGGACCCACGGGACTCCTACGAGCAGTACTTC. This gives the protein CAISQRDPRDSYEQYF.

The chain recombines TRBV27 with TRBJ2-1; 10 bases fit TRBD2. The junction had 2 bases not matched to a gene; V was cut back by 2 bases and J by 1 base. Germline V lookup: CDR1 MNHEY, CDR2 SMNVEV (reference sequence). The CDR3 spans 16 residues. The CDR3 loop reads CASSLLAGASYNEQFF. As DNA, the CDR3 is TGTGCCAGCAGTTTACTAGCGGGAGCTTCCTACAATGAGCAGTTCTTC.

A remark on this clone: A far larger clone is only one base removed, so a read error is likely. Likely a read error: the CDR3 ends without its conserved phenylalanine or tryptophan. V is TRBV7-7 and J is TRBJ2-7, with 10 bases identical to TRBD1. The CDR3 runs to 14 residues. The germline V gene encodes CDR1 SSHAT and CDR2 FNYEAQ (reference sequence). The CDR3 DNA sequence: TGTGCTAGCAGCTCGGGACAGGGGTCCTACGAGCAGTACCTC. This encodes CASSSGQGSYEQYL.

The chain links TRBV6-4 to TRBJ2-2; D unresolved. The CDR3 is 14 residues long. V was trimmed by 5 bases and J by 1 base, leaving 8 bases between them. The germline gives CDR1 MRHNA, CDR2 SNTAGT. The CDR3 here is CASSWEENTGELFF. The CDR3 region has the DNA TGTGCCAGCAGTTGGGAAGAGAACACCGGGGAGCTGTTTTTT.

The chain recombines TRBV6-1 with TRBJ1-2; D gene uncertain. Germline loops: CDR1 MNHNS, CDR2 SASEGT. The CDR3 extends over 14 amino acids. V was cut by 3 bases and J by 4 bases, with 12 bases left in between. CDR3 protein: CASSDLDGIYGYTF. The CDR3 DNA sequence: TGTGCCAGCAGTGACCTGGACGGAATCTATGGCTACACCTTC.

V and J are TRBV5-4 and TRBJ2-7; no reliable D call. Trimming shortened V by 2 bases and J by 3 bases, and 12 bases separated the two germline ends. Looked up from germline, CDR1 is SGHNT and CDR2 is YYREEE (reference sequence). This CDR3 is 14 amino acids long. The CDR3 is CASSLGDVSYEQYF. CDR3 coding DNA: TGTGCCAGCAGCTTAGGCGACGTAAGCTACGAGCAGTACTTC.